Listed here are 10 T cell receptor beta chains from one sample, sequenced in a study of T cell repertoires in cytomegalovirus infection. Each CDR3 protein is one row after TCRdb ran MiXCR on the reads. Altogether around 450,000 distinct CDR3 sequences are present, approximately 33% being singletons, with the ten largest covering about 13%. The sample was PBMCs. Receptor source: a human donor in good health (CMV status not recorded). Some clones in this sample may be carry-over from other donors' samples.

The chain couples TRBV11-2 to TRBJ1-5; no clear D gene. The germline gives CDR1 SGHAT, CDR2 FQNNGV. This CDR3 comprises 15 residues. The V gene lost 5 bases and the J gene lost 4 bases, with 15 bases spanning the gap. CDR3 sequence: CASSPGRDTNQPQHF. For the CDR3, the DNA is TGTGCCAGCAGCCCCGGGCGAGACACTAATCAGCCCCAGCATTTT. The variable domain in full, completed from reference TRBV11-2 and TRBJ1-5, reads EAGVAQSPRYKIIEKRQSVAFWCNPISGHATLYWYQQILGQGPKLLIQFQNNGVVDDSQLPKDRFSAERLKGVDSTLKIQPAKLEDSAVYLCASSPGRDTNQPQHFGDGTRLSIL.

V and J are TRBV11-2 and TRBJ1-4, with a possible D match to TRBD1 (6 bases). Germline assignment: CDR1 SGHAT and CDR2 FQNNGV. Trimming removed 3 bases from V and 12 bases from J, with 23 bases in between. This CDR3 comprises 16 residues. The CDR3 region is CASSLTQWDNKKELFF. CDR3 DNA sequence: TGTGCCAGCAGCTTGACCCAGTGGGACAACAAGAAGGAACTGTTTTTT.

The chain recombines TRBV6-5 with TRBJ2-2, with D perhaps TRBD2 (5 bases). CDR3 length: 15 residues. Trimming pared 6 bases from V and 3 bases from J, leaving 14 bases between. Germline loops: CDR1 MNHEY, CDR2 SVGAGI. The CDR3 nucleotides read TGTGCCAGCAGGGTCGGGTCCGGGGACACCGGGGAGCTGTTTTTT. Protein product: CASRVGSGDTGELFF.

This clonotype showed up many times. The rearrangement links TRBV7-8 to TRBJ2-3, with D possibly TRBD1 on 6 matching bases. This CDR3 region has 11 residues. V was trimmed by 7 bases and J by 4 bases, leaving 6 bases between them. From germline, CDR1 is SGHVS and CDR2 FQNEAQ. The CDR3 sequence: CASTGADTQYF. DNA of the CDR3: TGTGCCAGCACAGGGGCAGATACGCAGTATTTT.

In this sample, this clonotype turned up a few times. The genes are TRBV20-1 and TRBJ2-1, with 14 bases that match TRBD2. The CDR3 spans 14 residues. CDR1 is DFQATT and CDR2 is SNEGSKA in the germline V gene (reference sequence). Trimming cost V 5 bases and J 8 bases; bases outside gene matches: 5. The CDR3 sequence is CSAPTSGGAYEQFF. For the CDR3, the DNA is TGCAGTGCTCCGACTAGCGGGGGGGCATATGAGCAGTTCTTC.

The chain carries TRBV24-1 and TRBJ1-5; D is unclear. Trimming pared 5 bases from V and 1 base from J, leaving 8 bases between. Germline V gives CDR1 KGHDR, CDR2 SFDVKD. The CDR3 totals 14 residues. The chain's CDR3 is CATSGRPSNQPQHF. In DNA, the CDR3 is TGTGCCACCAGTGGACGTCCAAGCAATCAGCCCCAGCATTTT.

V gene TRBV29-1 combines with J gene TRBJ1-2; tentative D call: TRBD1 (6 bases). This CDR3 is built from 14 residues. The V and J ends lost 6 bases and 2 bases respectively, with 16 bases between them. Germline V lookup: CDR1 SQVTM, CDR2 ANQGSEA. CDR3 nucleotides: TGCAGCGTGGGGACATGGGTCTCAAACTATGGCTACACCTTC. It yields the protein CSVGTWVSNYGYTF.

J is TRBJ2-2 and V is TRBV19; 13 bases are a match to TRBD2. From germline, CDR1 is LNHDA and CDR2 SQIVND (reference sequence). The CDR3 covers 18 residues. After removal of 5 bases from V and 5 bases from J, the junction contained 11 bases not matched to a gene. The chain's CDR3 is CASSLGLAGSRITGELFF. CDR3 DNA: TGTGCCAGTAGTTTGGGACTAGCGGGGAGCCGAATAACCGGGGAGCTGTTTTTT.

This clonotype was recorded a few times. V usage is TRBV6-5 and J usage is TRBJ2-5, with 8 bases lining up with TRBD1. V was clipped by 2 bases and J by 5 bases; unmatched bases: 4. Germline loops: CDR1 MNHEY, CDR2 SVGAGI. CDR3 length: 14 amino acids. CDR3 amino acids: CASSYDRGFETQYF. In DNA, the CDR3 is TGTGCCAGCAGTTACGACAGGGGTTTTGAGACCCAGTACTTC.

This clonotype has just a few counts. The gene calls are TRBV7-3 and TRBJ1-1; perhaps TRBD1 as D (5 bases). The CDR3 runs to 13 residues. The V gene's germline CDR1 is SGHTA and CDR2 FQGTGA. The V gene lost 5 bases and the J gene lost 0 bases, with 7 bases spanning the gap. CDR3 DNA: TGTGCCAGCAGCACCAGGGTGAACACTGAAGCTTTCTTT. Translating it yields CASSTRVNTEAFF.